Included here is one T cell receptor (beta chain) sequence, with context. The junction departs from the called germline gene at one end, perhaps through a read error. These data originate in a study of blood T cell repertoires in COVID-19. Study-wide context: Sites in the United States, Italy and Spain provided acute and convalescent COVID-19 samples. Nucleic acid was either cDNA or gDNA, and it came from T cells, B-cell-depleted T cells, or PBMCs.

Recruits, aged 18 to 89 years, lived in around 24 US areas. Within the 2 weeks before study entry, each person in the exposed group met a COVID-19 case. The CDR3 totals 14 residues. Germline V gives CDR1 SGHTA, CDR2 FQGNSA. Sequencing used immunoSEQ multiplex PCR; TCRdb keeps in-frame clones, though not all of them. The sample has about 150,000 clones, 75% to 90% seen once. The chain uses TRBV7-2 and TRBJ2-7, with D maybe TRBD1 (6 bases). The receptor comes from a middle-aged woman who had been exposed to COVID-19. Specimen: PBMCs or T cells enriched from blood (not recorded which). CDR3 sequence (DNA): TGTGCCAGCAGCTTAGGACAGGCCTCCTCCGAGCAGTACTTC. This sequence encodes CASSLGQASSEQYF.